The 3 T cell receptor beta chains below all came from one sample that was sequenced in a study of shared clonotypes between healthy human individuals. The table came from immunoSEQ multiplex PCR; TCRdb's copy has only in-frame clones and leaves some out. The data contain some 2,400,000 clones, approximately 95% of them singletons. The sequenced sample consisted of naive CD4+ T cells sorted from blood. Subset specified: CD45RA+ positively selected. These receptors were taken from a man between 18 and 35 years old in good health.

This rearrangement joins TRBV7-9 to TRBJ2-7; the D gene is possibly TRBD1 (7 bases). Germline V gene sequence: CDR1 SEHNR, CDR2 FQNEAQ (reference sequence). Trimming took off 4 bases at V and 0 bases at J, with 16 bases between the two ends. The CDR3 has 16 residues. The CDR3 sequence is CASSSLGQTSSYEQYF. Written as DNA, the CDR3 is TGTGCCAGCAGCTCGTTGGGACAGACTAGCTCCTACGAGCAGTACTTC.

V is TRBV19 and J is TRBJ1-6; D possibly corresponds to TRBD1 (6 bases). The CDR3 spans 15 residues. The ends were cut back, 5 bases at V and 2 bases at J, with 10 bases in the middle. Germline V lookup: CDR1 LNHDA, CDR2 SQIVND (reference sequence). The CDR3 region has the DNA TGTGCCAGTAGTGAGGGGGGGACCTATAATTCACCCCTCCACTTT. Translating gives CASSEGGTYNSPLHF.

V usage is TRBV9 and J usage is TRBJ1-2; 8 bases match TRBD1. Trimming at V came to 3 bases and at J to 4 bases, leaving 11 bases not matched to a gene. The CDR3 length is 16 residues. The V gene's germline CDR1 is SGDLS and CDR2 YYNGEE. The CDR3 region has the DNA TGTGCCAGCAGCGGGCCAGACAGGGGCTATCGCTATGGCTACACCTTC. It yields the protein CASSGPDRGYRYGYTF.